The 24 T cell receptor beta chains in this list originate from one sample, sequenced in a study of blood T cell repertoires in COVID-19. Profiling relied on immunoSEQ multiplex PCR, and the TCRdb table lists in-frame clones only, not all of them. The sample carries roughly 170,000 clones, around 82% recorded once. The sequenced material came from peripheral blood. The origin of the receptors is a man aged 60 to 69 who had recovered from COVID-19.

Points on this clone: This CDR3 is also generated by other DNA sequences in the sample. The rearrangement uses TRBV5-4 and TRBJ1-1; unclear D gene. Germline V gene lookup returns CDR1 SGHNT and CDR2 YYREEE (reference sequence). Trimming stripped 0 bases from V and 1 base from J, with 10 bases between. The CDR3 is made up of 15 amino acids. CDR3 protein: CASSLVDRENTEAFF. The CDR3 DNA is TGTGCCAGCAGCTTGGTTGACCGGGAGAACACTGAAGCTTTCTTT.

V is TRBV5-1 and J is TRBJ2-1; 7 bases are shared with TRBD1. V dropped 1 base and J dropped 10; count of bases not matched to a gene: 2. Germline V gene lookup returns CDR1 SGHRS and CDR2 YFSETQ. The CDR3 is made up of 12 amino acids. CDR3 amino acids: CASSLRDSEQFF. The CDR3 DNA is TGCGCCAGCAGCTTGCGGGACAGCGAGCAGTTCTTC.

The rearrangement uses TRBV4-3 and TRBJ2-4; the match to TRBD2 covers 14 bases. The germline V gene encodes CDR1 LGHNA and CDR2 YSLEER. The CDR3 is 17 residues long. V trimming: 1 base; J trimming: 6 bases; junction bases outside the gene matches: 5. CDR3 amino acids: CASSQASTSGGVNIQYF. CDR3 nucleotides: TGCGCCAGCAGCCAAGCCTCGACTAGCGGGGGGGTAAACATTCAGTACTTC.

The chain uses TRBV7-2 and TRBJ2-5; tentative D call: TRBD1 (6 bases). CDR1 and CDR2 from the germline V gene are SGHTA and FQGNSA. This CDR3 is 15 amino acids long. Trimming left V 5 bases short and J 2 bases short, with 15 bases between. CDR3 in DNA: TGTGCCAGCAGCGAACAGGGTTGGGGACAAGAGACCCAGTACTTC. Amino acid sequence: CASSEQGWGQETQYF. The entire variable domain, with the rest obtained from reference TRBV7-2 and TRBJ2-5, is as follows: GAGVSQSPSNKVTEKGKDVELRCDPISGHTALYWYRQSLGQGLEFLIYFQGNSAPDKSGLPSDRFSAERTGGSVSTLTIQRTQQEDSAVYLCASSEQGWGQETQYFGPGTRLLVL.

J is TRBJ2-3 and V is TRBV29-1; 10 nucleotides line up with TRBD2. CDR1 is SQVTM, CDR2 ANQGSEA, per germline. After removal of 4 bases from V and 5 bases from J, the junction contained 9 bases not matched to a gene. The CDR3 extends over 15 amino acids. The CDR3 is CSVALGSGGIDTQYF. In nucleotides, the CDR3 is TGCAGCGTTGCCCTGGGTAGCGGGGGGATAGATACGCAGTATTTT.

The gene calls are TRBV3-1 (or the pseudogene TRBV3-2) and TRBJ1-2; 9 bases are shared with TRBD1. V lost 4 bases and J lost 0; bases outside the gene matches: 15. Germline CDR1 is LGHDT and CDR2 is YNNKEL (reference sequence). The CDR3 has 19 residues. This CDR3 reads CASSPRTGEGRAANYGYTF. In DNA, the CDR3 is TGTGCCAGCAGCCCCAGGACAGGGGAAGGCCGCGCCGCTAACTATGGCTACACCTTC.

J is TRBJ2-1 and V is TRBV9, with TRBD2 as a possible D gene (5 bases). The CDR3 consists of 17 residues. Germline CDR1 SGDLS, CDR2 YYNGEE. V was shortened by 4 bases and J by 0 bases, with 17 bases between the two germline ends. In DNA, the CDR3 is TGTGCCAGCAGCTCCCCCCTAAGCGGCAGCTCCTACAATGAGCAGTTCTTC. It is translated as CASSSPLSGSSYNEQFF.

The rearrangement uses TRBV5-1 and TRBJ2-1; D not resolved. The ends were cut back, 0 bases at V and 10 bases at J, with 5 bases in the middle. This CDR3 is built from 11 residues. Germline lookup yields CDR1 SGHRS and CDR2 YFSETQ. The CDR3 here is CASSLAREQFF. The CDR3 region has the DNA TGCGCCAGCAGCTTGGCGCGGGAGCAGTTCTTC.

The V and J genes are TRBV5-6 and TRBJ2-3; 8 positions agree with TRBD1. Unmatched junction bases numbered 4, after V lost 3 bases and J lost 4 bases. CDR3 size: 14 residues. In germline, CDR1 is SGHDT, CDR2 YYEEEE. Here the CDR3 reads CASSSQGESDTQYF. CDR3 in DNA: TGTGCCAGCAGCTCACAGGGGGAATCAGATACGCAGTATTTT.

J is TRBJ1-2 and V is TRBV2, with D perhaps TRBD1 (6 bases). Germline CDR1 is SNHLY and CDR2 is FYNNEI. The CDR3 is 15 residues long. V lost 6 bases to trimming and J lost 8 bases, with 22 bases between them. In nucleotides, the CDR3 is TGTGCCAGCAGCGCCGAGGACAGCCTAGCGGGGGGCTACACCTTC. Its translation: CASSAEDSLAGGYTF.

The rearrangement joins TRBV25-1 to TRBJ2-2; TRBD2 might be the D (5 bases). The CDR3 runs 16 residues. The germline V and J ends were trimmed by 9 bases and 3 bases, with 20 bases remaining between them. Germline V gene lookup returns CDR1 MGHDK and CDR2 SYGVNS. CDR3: CARGRLRDLDTGELFF. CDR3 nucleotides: TGTGCCAGGGGTAGACTAAGGGATCTTGACACCGGGGAGCTGTTTTTT.

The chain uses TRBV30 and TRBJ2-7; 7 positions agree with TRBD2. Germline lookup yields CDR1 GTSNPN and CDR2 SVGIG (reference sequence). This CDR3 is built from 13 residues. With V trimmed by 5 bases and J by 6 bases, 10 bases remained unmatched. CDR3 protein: CAWALRGVGEQYF. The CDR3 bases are TGTGCCTGGGCCCTCCGGGGGGTGGGCGAGCAGTACTTC. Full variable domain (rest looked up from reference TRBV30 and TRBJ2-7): SQTIHQWPATLVQPVGSPLSLECTVEGTSNPNLYWYRQAAGRGLQLLFYSVGIGQISSEVPQNLSASRPQDRQFILSSKKLLLSDSGFYLCAWALRGVGEQYFGPGTRLTVT.

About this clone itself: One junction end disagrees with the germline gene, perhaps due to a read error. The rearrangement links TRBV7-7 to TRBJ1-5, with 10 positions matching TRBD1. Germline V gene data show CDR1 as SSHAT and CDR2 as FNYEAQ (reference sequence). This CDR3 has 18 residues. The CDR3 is CASSFFFPSGTGAQPQHF. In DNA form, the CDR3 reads TGTGCTAGCAGCTTTTTCTTTCCGTCCGGGACAGGGGCTCAGCCCCAGCATTTT.

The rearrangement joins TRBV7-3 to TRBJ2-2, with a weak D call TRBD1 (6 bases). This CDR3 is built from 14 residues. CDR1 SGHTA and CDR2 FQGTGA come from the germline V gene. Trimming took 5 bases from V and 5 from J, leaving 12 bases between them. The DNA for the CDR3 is TGTGCCAGCAGCAAGTCGGACAGTACCGGGGAGCTGTTTTTT. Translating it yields CASSKSDSTGELFF.

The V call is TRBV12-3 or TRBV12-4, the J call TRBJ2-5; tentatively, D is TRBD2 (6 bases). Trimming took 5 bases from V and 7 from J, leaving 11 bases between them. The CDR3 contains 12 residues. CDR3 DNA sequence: TGTGCCAGCAGTGGGGGGATGGCGACCCAGTACTTC. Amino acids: CASSGGMATQYF.

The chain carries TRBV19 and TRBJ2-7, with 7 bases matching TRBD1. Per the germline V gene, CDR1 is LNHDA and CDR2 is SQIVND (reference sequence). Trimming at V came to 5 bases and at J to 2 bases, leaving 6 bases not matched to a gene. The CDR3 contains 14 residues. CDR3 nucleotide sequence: TGTGCCAGTAGTGCCTACAGGGGCCCCTACGAGCAGTACTTC. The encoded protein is CASSAYRGPYEQYF.

This chain's CDR3 is CASSLGGITNEKLFF. DNA of the CDR3: TGCGCCAGCAGCTTGGGAGGGATAACTAATGAAAAACTGTTTTTT. The V call is TRBV5-1, the J call TRBJ1-4; D remains ambiguous. Trimming left V 0 bases short and J 1 base short, with 7 bases between. From germline, CDR1 is SGHRS and CDR2 YFSETQ. The CDR3 runs 15 residues. The whole variable domain, filled in from reference TRBV5-1 and TRBJ1-4, reads KAGVTQTPRYLIKTRGQQVTLSCSPISGHRSVSWYQQTPGQGLQFLFEYFSETQRNKGNFPGRFSGRQFSNSRSEMNVSTLELGDSALYLCASSLGGITNEKLFFGSGTQLSVL.

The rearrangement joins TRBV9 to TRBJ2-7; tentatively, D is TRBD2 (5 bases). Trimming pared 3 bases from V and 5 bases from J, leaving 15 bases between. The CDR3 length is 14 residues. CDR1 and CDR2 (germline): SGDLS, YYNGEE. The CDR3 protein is CASSDGLDTNEQYF. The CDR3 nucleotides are TGTGCCAGCAGCGACGGACTCGACACTAACGAGCAGTACTTC.

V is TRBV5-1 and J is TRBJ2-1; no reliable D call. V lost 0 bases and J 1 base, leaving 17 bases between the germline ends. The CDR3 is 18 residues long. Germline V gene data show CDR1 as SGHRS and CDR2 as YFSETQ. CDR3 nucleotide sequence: TGCGCCAGCAGCTTGGCTGGCGACACCGCCGATTCCTACAATGAGCAGTTCTTC. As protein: CASSLAGDTADSYNEQFF.

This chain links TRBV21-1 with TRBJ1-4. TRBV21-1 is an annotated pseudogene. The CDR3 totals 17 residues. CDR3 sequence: CARGGRVPIGTNEKLFF. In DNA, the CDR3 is TGTGCCAGGGGGGGACGGGTCCCGATCGGAACTAATGAAAAACTGTTTTTT.

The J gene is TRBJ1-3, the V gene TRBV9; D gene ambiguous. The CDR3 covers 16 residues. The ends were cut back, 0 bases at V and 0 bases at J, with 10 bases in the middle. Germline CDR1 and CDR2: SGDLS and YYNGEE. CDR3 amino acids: CASSVGINYSGNTIYF. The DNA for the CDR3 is TGTGCCAGCAGCGTAGGGATCAACTACTCTGGAAACACCATATATTTT.

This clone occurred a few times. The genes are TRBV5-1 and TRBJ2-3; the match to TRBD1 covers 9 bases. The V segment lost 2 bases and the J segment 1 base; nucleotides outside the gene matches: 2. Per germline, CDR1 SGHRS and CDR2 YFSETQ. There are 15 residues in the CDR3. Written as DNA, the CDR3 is TGCGCCAGCAGCTTCAGGACAGGGGGCACAGATACGCAGTATTTT. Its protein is CASSFRTGGTDTQYF.

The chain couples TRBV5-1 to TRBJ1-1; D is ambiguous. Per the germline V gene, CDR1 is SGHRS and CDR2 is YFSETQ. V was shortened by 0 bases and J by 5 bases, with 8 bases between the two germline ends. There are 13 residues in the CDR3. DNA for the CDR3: TGCGCCAGCAGCTTGGATACGGTTACTGAAGCTTTCTTT. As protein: CASSLDTVTEAFF.

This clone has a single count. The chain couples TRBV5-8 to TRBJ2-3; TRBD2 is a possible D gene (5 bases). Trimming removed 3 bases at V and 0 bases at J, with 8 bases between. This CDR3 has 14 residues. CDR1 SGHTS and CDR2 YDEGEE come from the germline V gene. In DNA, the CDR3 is TGTGCCAGCAGCTGGGAGTACAGCACAGATACGCAGTATTTT. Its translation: CASSWEYSTDTQYF.